Below are 30 T cell receptor beta chains sequenced from a single sample in a study of blood T cell repertoires in COVID-19. TCRdb's copy holds only in-frame clones and misses some; the assay was immunoSEQ multiplex PCR. The table has some 50,000 clones, around 85% seen once. The sample was peripheral blood. These receptor sequences come from a human donor in a cohort sampled during active COVID-19.

J is TRBJ1-3 and V is TRBV9, with a weak D call TRBD1 (5 bases). Between the trimmed V and J ends, which lost 3 bases and 4 bases, there was a span of 11 bases. The CDR3 length is 14 residues. Germline V lookup: CDR1 SGDLS, CDR2 YYNGEE. CDR3 nucleotides: TGTGCCAGCAGCGAGTACGGACAAGGAAACACCATATATTTT. Its protein product is CASSEYGQGNTIYF. The full variable domain, completed using reference TRBV9 and TRBJ1-3, is DSGVTQTPKHLITATGQRVTLRCSPRSGDLSVYWYQQSLDQGLQFLIQYYNGEERAKGNILERFSAQQFPDLHSELNLSSLELGDSALYFCASSEYGQGNTIYFGEGSWLTVV.

This clone was seen more than once but under ten times. This rearrangement joins TRBV18 to TRBJ1-5, with 7 bases identical to TRBD1. This CDR3 region has 14 residues. With V trimmed by 6 bases and J by 8 bases, 10 bases remained unmatched. CDR1 KGHSH and CDR2 LQKENI come from the germline V gene. Here the CDR3 reads CASSKDRVWEPQHF. CDR3 nucleotides: TGTGCCAGCTCCAAAGACAGGGTTTGGGAGCCCCAGCATTTT. The whole variable domain, filled in from reference TRBV18 and TRBJ1-5, reads NAGVMQNPRHLVRRRGQEARLRCSPMKGHSHVYWYRQLPEEGLKFMVYLQKENIIDESGMPKERFSAEFPKEGPSILRIQQVVRGDSAAYFCASSKDRVWEPQHFGDGTRLSIL.

DNA for the CDR3: TGCGCCAGCAGCCAGCCGGGACAGAAGACAGATACGCAGTATTTT. This codes for CASSQPGQKTDTQYF. This rearrangement joins TRBV4-1 to TRBJ2-3; TRBD1 aligns across 7 bases. The CDR3 spans 15 residues. Germline values: CDR1 MGHRA, CDR2 YSYEKL. J gave up 3 bases and V 3 bases, and 6 bases lay outside the gene matches.

CDR3 DNA: TGTGCCAGCAGCCAGCAGGGAGATACGCAGTATTTT. It specifies CASSQQGDTQYF. V gene TRBV3-1 (or the pseudogene TRBV3-2) combines with J gene TRBJ2-3; tentative D call: TRBD1 (5 bases). V lost 3 bases and J lost 5, with 6 bases in between. Germline V gene lookup returns CDR1 LGHDT and CDR2 YNNKEL (reference sequence). The CDR3 sequence is 12 residues long.

The chain uses TRBV4-1 and TRBJ2-7, with D perhaps TRBD2 (5 bases). The CDR3 has 15 amino acids. The ends were cut back, 0 bases at V and 3 bases at J, with 12 bases in the middle. Germline CDR1 is MGHRA and CDR2 is YSYEKL. The CDR3 here is CASSQEERTHYEQYF. The CDR3 DNA reads as TGCGCCAGCAGCCAAGAAGAGCGGACTCACTACGAGCAGTACTTC.

The chain combines TRBV18 with TRBJ2-2, with D possibly TRBD1 on 6 matching bases. The CDR3 sequence is 17 residues long. V was pared by 4 bases and J by 0 bases, with 15 bases between. Per germline, CDR1 KGHSH and CDR2 LQKENI. CDR3 sequence: CASSLHNRAANTGELFF. The CDR3 bases are TGTGCCAGCTCACTCCATAACAGGGCTGCGAACACCGGGGAGCTGTTTTTT.

The chain recombines TRBV27 with TRBJ1-2, with 7 bases fitting TRBD1. The V gene's germline CDR1 is MNHEY and CDR2 SMNVEV (reference sequence). Losses at the gene ends were 5 bases for V and 5 bases for J; bases not matched to a gene: 8. CDR3 length: 14 amino acids. The CDR3 loop reads CASSEGAHLYGYTF. The CDR3 bases are TGTGCCAGCAGTGAGGGGGCCCACTTGTATGGCTACACCTTC.

This chain joins TRBV5-1 and TRBJ2-3, with 12 nucleotides matching TRBD2. Germline V CDR1 and CDR2: SGHRS, YFSETQ. The V gene end was trimmed by 3 bases and the J gene end by 2 bases; junction bases not matched to a gene: 16. This CDR3 is 20 amino acids long. This CDR3 reads CASSSPTSGGANRPTDTQYF. The CDR3 DNA reads TGCGCCAGCAGCTCCCCGACTAGCGGGGGCGCTAATAGACCCACAGATACGCAGTATTTT.

The rearrangement links TRBV5-1 to TRBJ2-5; TRBD2 matches at 9 bases. Germline loops: CDR1 SGHRS, CDR2 YFSETQ. CDR3 length: 13 residues. Trimming took 4 bases from V and 4 from J; bases not matched to a gene: 2. The CDR3 DNA reads as TGCGCCAGCAGCCGAGCGGGAGGAGAGACCCAGTACTTC. As protein: CASSRAGGETQYF.

The chain carries TRBV5-8 and TRBJ1-6, with no clear D. The CDR3 is made up of 14 amino acids. Between the trimmed V and J ends, which lost 2 bases and 7 bases, there was a span of 10 bases. Looked up from germline, CDR1 is SGHTS and CDR2 is YDEGEE. The CDR3 DNA is TGTGCCAGCAGCTTACCGGGGAACAATTCACCCCTCCACTTT. Translating gives CASSLPGNNSPLHF.

V is TRBV5-4 and J is TRBJ2-2, with 15 bases aligning to TRBD2. Germline CDR1 reads SGHNT; CDR2 reads YYREEE (reference sequence). This CDR3 has 18 residues. Trimming took 0 bases from V and 6 from J; bases not matched to a gene: 6. CDR3 region: CASSLAGLAGGPPGELFF. CDR3 sequence (DNA): TGTGCCAGCAGCTTGGCAGGACTAGCGGGAGGGCCACCCGGGGAGCTGTTTTTT.

The chain is built from TRBV2 and TRBJ2-5; D is uncertain. This CDR3 is built from 13 residues. Germline-derived CDR1 and CDR2 are SNHLY and FYNNEI. Deletions cut 0 bases from V and 5 bases from J, with 7 bases between. The CDR3 bases are TGTGCCAGCAGTGAAGCCCCCCGGGAGACCCAGTACTTC. The encoded protein is CASSEAPRETQYF. Full variable domain (outside the CDR3, taken from reference TRBV2 and TRBJ2-5): EPEVTQTPSHQVTQMGQEVILRCVPISNHLYFYWYRQILGQKVEFLVSFYNNEISEKSEIFDDQFSVERPDGSNFTLKIRSTKLEDSAMYFCASSEAPRETQYFGPGTRLLVL.

J is TRBJ2-1 and V is TRBV2, with D possibly being TRBD2 (6 bases). V was trimmed by 6 bases and J by 10 bases, leaving 22 bases between them. Germline V gives CDR1 SNHLY, CDR2 FYNNEI. The CDR3 is 15 residues long. In DNA, the CDR3 is TGTGCCAGCAGCTGGGTCCGGACTACCGGCGGAGAGCAGTTCTTC. Protein sequence: CASSWVRTTGGEQFF.

This clone was picked up one time. The rearrangement uses TRBV30 and TRBJ1-3; D ambiguous. The CDR3 consists of 15 residues. Trimming stripped 3 bases from V and 4 bases from J, with 16 bases between. In germline, CDR1 is GTSNPN, CDR2 SVGIG (reference sequence). The DNA of the CDR3 is TGTGCCTGGAGGGGGAGAAGCATCTCCGGAAACACCATATATTTT. Amino acids: CAWRGRSISGNTIYF.

The CDR3 loop is CAWSVRGRLNYGYTF. The CDR3 DNA reads TGTGCCTGGAGTGTACGGGGAAGACTCAACTATGGCTACACCTTC. The V gene is TRBV30, the J gene TRBJ1-2; D uncertain. Germline V gives CDR1 GTSNPN, CDR2 SVGIG (reference sequence). The CDR3 spans 15 residues. Trimming left V 0 bases short and J 2 bases short, with 13 bases between.

This rearrangement joins TRBV28 to TRBJ1-4, with a possible D match to TRBD1 (6 bases). This CDR3 contains 14 residues. Trimming removed 9 bases from V and 6 bases from J, with 17 bases in between. Germline CDR1 MDHEN, CDR2 SYDVKM. The CDR3 DNA sequence: TGTGCCAGTTTTACAGGGTGGGGAGATGAAAAACTGTTTTTT. Protein product: CASFTGWGDEKLFF.

V usage is TRBV3-1 (or the pseudogene TRBV3-2) and J usage is TRBJ1-5; a possible D gene is TRBD1 (6 bases). Trimming pared 2 bases from V and 4 bases from J, leaving 6 bases between. Germline V gene data show CDR1 as LGHDT and CDR2 as YNNKEL (reference sequence). The CDR3 has 13 amino acids. The CDR3 region has the DNA TGTGCCAGCAGCCAAACAGGGAATCAGCCCCAGCATTTT. Translation gives CASSQTGNQPQHF.

This clone was counted between two and nine times. This chain connects TRBV29-1 to TRBJ2-7; 9 bases are shared with TRBD1. Germline V CDR1 and CDR2: SQVTM, ANQGSEA. The V segment lost 6 bases and the J segment 2 bases; nucleotides outside the gene matches: 8. CDR3 length equals 14 residues. The CDR3 is CSVTTGGRTYEQYF. For the CDR3, the DNA is TGCAGCGTAACGACAGGGGGGCGAACCTACGAGCAGTACTTC.

J is TRBJ1-1 and V is TRBV11-2, with 8 bases that match TRBD1. Germline V CDR1 and CDR2: SGHAT, FQNNGV. Losses at the gene ends were 5 bases for V and 4 bases for J; bases not matched to a gene: 6. The CDR3 loop spans 14 amino acids. For the CDR3, the DNA is TGTGCCAGCAGCCAGCAGGGGGCCGGCACTGAAGCTTTCTTT. Encoded protein: CASSQQGAGTEAFF.

This clone is medium-sized. The V and J genes are TRBV6-7 and TRBJ2-7; 9 positions match TRBD2. TRBV6-7 is known as an ORF, though its function is uncertain. CDR3 size: 20 residues. The J segment lost 0 bases and the V segment lost 6 bases, leaving 21 bases of the junction unmatched. CDR3 residues: CASSHPLAGSPHANSYEQYF. DNA of the CDR3: TGTGCCAGCAGCCATCCGCTAGCGGGATCGCCACATGCCAACTCCTACGAGCAGTACTTC.

The rearrangement uses TRBV3-1 (or the pseudogene TRBV3-2) and TRBJ2-3; possibly TRBD2 for D (6 bases). V was clipped by 2 bases and J by 5 bases, with 8 bases between them. This CDR3 region has 13 residues. Germline loops: CDR1 LGHDT, CDR2 YNNKEL (reference sequence). For the CDR3, the DNA is TGTGCCAGCAGCCAATTGCGGGGAGATACGCAGTATTTT. The encoded protein is CASSQLRGDTQYF.

The chain joins TRBV2 to TRBJ2-1, with a tentative D call TRBD1 (5 bases). The germline V and J ends were trimmed by 6 bases and 8 bases, with 23 bases remaining between them. Looked up from germline, CDR1 is SNHLY and CDR2 is FYNNEI. The CDR3 consists of 16 residues. The CDR3 is CASSQTASPSADEQFF. The CDR3 nucleotides read TGTGCCAGCAGCCAGACAGCAAGTCCGTCTGCCGATGAGCAGTTCTTC. The variable domain in full, with the rest retrieved from reference TRBV2 and TRBJ2-1, is EPEVTQTPSHQVTQMGQEVILRCVPISNHLYFYWYRQILGQKVEFLVSFYNNEISEKSEIFDDQFSVERPDGSNFTLKIRSTKLEDSAMYFCASSQTASPSADEQFFGPGTRLTVL.

The chain recombines TRBV7-2 with TRBJ2-7; TRBD2 is a possible D gene (5 bases). V dropped 3 bases and J dropped 2 bases, with 8 bases sitting between them. Germline CDR1 is SGHTA and CDR2 is FQGNSA. The length of the CDR3 is 13 residues. The CDR3 spells CASSFEGPYEQYF. CDR3 coding DNA: TGTGCCAGCAGCTTTGAGGGCCCCTACGAGCAGTACTTC. The full variable domain, its missing parts supplied by reference TRBV7-2 and TRBJ2-7, is GAGVSQSPSNKVTEKGKDVELRCDPISGHTALYWYRQSLGQGLEFLIYFQGNSAPDKSGLPSDRFSAERTGGSVSTLTIQRTQQEDSAVYLCASSFEGPYEQYFGPGTRLTVT.

This rearrangement joins TRBV7-2 to TRBJ1-3; D is perhaps TRBD1 (5 bases). Germline V gives CDR1 SGHTA, CDR2 FQGNSA. This CDR3 region has 17 residues. Trimming cost V 2 bases and J 0 bases, with 14 bases left between them. This CDR3 reads CASSLRSAGHSGNTIYF. In DNA, the CDR3 is TGTGCCAGCAGCTTAAGGTCGGCGGGGCACTCTGGAAACACCATATATTTT.

This chain connects TRBV2 to TRBJ1-2, with TRBD1 matching 7 bases. Germline-derived CDR1 and CDR2 are SNHLY and FYNNEI. The CDR3 sequence is 15 residues long. V dropped 0 bases and J dropped 4; count of bases not matched to a gene: 5. CDR3 nucleotide sequence: TGTGCCAGCAGTGAAGCGGGCAGGGGGAGCTATGGCTACACCTTC. It yields the protein CASSEAGRGSYGYTF.

The V gene is TRBV4-3, the J gene TRBJ2-1, with TRBD2 matching over 7 bases. CDR1 is LGHNA and CDR2 is YSLEER in the germline V gene. With V trimmed by 0 bases and J by 6 bases, 8 bases remained unmatched. The CDR3 runs 16 residues. The CDR3 coding sequence is TGCGCCAGCAGCCAAGATCCGAGCGGGACCTTCAATGAGCAGTTCTTC. It specifies CASSQDPSGTFNEQFF.

The rearrangement joins TRBV6-6 to TRBJ2-7, with D possibly being TRBD2 (6 bases). Germline assignment: CDR1 MNHNY and CDR2 SVGAGI (reference sequence). This CDR3 is 12 amino acids long. The germline V and J ends were trimmed by 6 bases and 7 bases, with 13 bases remaining between them. As DNA, the CDR3 is TGTGCCAGCAGGGGGGGATCAGGGGAGCAGTACTTC. Its translation is CASRGGSGEQYF.

The genes are TRBV23-1 and TRBJ1-5, with D hard to call. TRBV23-1 is labeled an ORF, and its function is uncertain. V was trimmed by 9 bases and J by 4 bases, leaving 10 bases between them. This CDR3 has 12 amino acids. The CDR3 region has the DNA TGCGCCAGATGGCGGGCGAATCAGCCCCAGCATTTT. Its protein product is CARWRANQPQHF.

The rearrangement uses TRBV20-1 and TRBJ2-1, with 7 bases fitting TRBD2. In germline, CDR1 is DFQATT, CDR2 SNEGSKA (reference sequence). The CDR3 is made up of 16 amino acids. V was pared by 3 bases and J by 6 bases, with 14 bases of the junction left unmatched. The CDR3 protein is CSASFLGRVVGNEQFF. Written as DNA, the CDR3 is TGCAGTGCTAGTTTTCTGGGGAGGGTGGTTGGCAATGAGCAGTTCTTC.

V is TRBV28 and J is TRBJ2-3; D is undetermined. Trimming removed 7 bases at V and 1 base at J, with 18 bases between. CDR3 length: 16 residues. The germline V gene encodes CDR1 MDHEN and CDR2 SYDVKM. The CDR3 spells CASTHAGLEGTDTQYF. The CDR3 coding sequence is TGTGCCAGCACCCACGCCGGCCTAGAGGGCACAGATACGCAGTATTTT.